This note documents a single T cell receptor (beta chain) sequence. The antigen remains unidentified. The source of the sample is a study of cytomegalovirus exposure and HLA in healthy donors. Study-level background: A data release that came early held approximately 92 million unique TCRs from HLA-typed donors. Broader study findings: Later analysis revealed greater clonal expansion in HLA-associated TCR beta chains than in equally common others.

The V end lost 0 bases, the J end lost 5 bases, and 8 bases lay between the germline ends. The germline CDR1 and CDR2 sequences are SGHTA and FQGTGA. The CDR3 covers 14 residues. The PCR employed 60 Vbeta primers together with 13 Jbeta primers. Repertoires were generated with immunoSEQ multiplex PCR, while TCRdb's copy carries only in-frame clones and drops some. Of around 120,000 clones listed, about 85% are singletons. The sequencing input was PBMCs. The receptor comes from a boy aged 5-17 years in good health and CMV-seronegative. The J gene is TRBJ2-1, the V gene TRBV7-3, with D possibly matching TRBD2 (5 bases). The DNA for the CDR3 is TGTGCCAGCAGCTTAACGAGGGCCCACAATGAGCAGTTCTTC. Encoded protein: CASSLTRAHNEQFF.